In its sample, the clone carrying this T cell receptor (beta chain) was seen a few times. Antigen specificity is unknown. TCRbeta library preparation incorporated unique molecular identifiers. One entry per CDR3 protein, called by TCRdb with MiXCR from the PCR reads. The sample lists about 27,000 distinct CDR3 sequences, roughly a sixth occurring once. These data are taken from a study of T-cell reconstitution after alpha-beta-depleted transplantation in children. Germline values: CDR1 SGHRS, CDR2 YFSETQ. Trimming cost V 6 bases and J 9 bases; bases outside gene matches: 8. CDR3 length: 14 amino acids. Study-wide findings and caveats: Reports say that about two months after transplant, the alpha-beta T cells came out of several hundred graft clones that had expanded.

The V and J genes are TRBV5-1 and TRBJ1-6; 8 bases fit TRBD1. The receptor was derived from a male patient between 2 and 9 years old who had a stem cell transplant for acute lymphoblastic leukemia, so the T cells may come from the graft donor. Specimen: PBMCs, mostly from graft donor cells, collected 60 days after TCRalphabeta/CD19-depleted stem cell transplant. For the CDR3, the DNA is TGCGCCAGCACCGCGACAGGGGAGCGTTCACCCCTCCACTTT. Its protein is CASTATGERSPLHF.